Listed below are T cell receptor beta chains from one sample, sequenced in a study of graft-versus-host responses after intestinal transplantation. Libraries were prepared by immunoSEQ multiplex PCR; TCRdb keeps only in-frame clonotypes and omits some of them. The table records 40,000 to 55,000 clones, about 90% of them present only once. Which antigens these TCRs recognize remains unknown. This specimen was unstimulated CD4+ T cells sorted from spleen or lymph node cells, taken before transplant. Receptor source: a human donor who was the organ donor for an intestinal transplant. CDR3s include the opening cysteine and the closing phenylalanine or tryptophan. The D gene is left open where the match is weak. Expanded clones get a size class; other rows say once, few or many, or leave the size out.

length	D	V	J	size	DNA	CDR3
15	TRBD2	TRBV28	TRBJ2-7	NA	TGTGCCAGCAGGACACTAGCGGGCTTCCTCTACGAGCAGTACTTC	CASRTLAGFLYEQYF
14	TRBD1	TRBV2	TRBJ2-4	NA	TGTGCCAGCAGGGACAGGGGGCCGGGAAACATTCAGTACTTC	CASRDRGPGNIQYF
18	TRBD1	TRBV5-1	TRBJ2-6	NA	TGCGCCAGCAGTATATTTCAGGGGGCGCGGAGTGGGGCCAACGTCCTGACTTTC	CASSIFQGARSGANVLTF
18	TRBD2	TRBV4-2	TRBJ2-3	NA	TGTGCCAGCAGCCAGGAGACCCAAATAGCGGGATCTTTGGATACGCAGTATTTT	CASSQETQIAGSLDTQYF
15	TRBD2	TRBV11-2	TRBJ2-7	once	TGTGCCAGCAGCCGAACTAGCGGGAGTTTCTACGAGCAGTACTTC	CASSRTSGSFYEQYF
12	TRBD2	TRBV7-9	TRBJ2-1	NA	TGTGCCAGCAGCGGGACTAGGGACGAGCAGTTCTTC	CASSGTRDEQFF
15	NA	TRBV6-1	TRBJ1-5	NA	TGTGCCAGCAGTGAATCGACATGGAGGAATCAGCCCCAGCATTTT	CASSESTWRNQPQHF
17	NA	TRBV19	TRBJ1-1	NA	TGTGCCAGTAGTATAGTGGCTGGCAGGGGAATGAACACTGAAGCTTTCTTT	CASSIVAGRGMNTEAFF
15	TRBD2	TRBV7-3	TRBJ2-3	NA	TGTGCCAGCAGCGTAGCGGGCTTAAAGGGAGATACGCAGTATTTT	CASSVAGLKGDTQYF
15	NA	TRBV5-4	TRBJ2-5	NA	TGTGCCAGCAGCCGGGGCGACAGGGAGGAAGAGACCCAGTACTTC	CASSRGDREEETQYF
13	TRBD1	TRBV6-1	TRBJ1-5	NA	TGTGCCAGCGGATACAGGGGGAATCAGCCCCAGCATTTT	CASGYRGNQPQHF
13	TRBD1	TRBV10-1	TRBJ1-2	NA	TGCGCCAGCAGTTGGGACAGGGCGGGCGGCTACACCTTC	CASSWDRAGGYTF
15	NA	TRBV7-7	TRBJ2-5	NA	TGTGCTAGCAGCTCCCTTGGGGGGGCGGGAGAGACCCAGTACTTC	CASSSLGGAGETQYF
15	TRBD2	TRBV19	TRBJ2-3	NA	TGTGCCAGTACCGATAGCGGGAGGGCCCCAGATACGCAGTATTTT	CASTDSGRAPDTQYF
13	NA	TRBV7-9	TRBJ1-1	NA	TGTGCCAGCAGCAGCAGGGAGGTCACTGAAGCTTTCTTT	CASSSREVTEAFF
15	NA	TRBV7-9	TRBJ1-2	NA	TGTGCCAGCAGTGGAACACCCACGGGGAGGGGGGGCTACACCTTC	CASSGTPTGRGGYTF
15	NA	TRBV6-6	TRBJ2-7	NA	TGTGCCAGCAGTTACTCGAGTGACCGGGCCTACGAGCAGTACTTC	CASSYSSDRAYEQYF
15	TRBD1	TRBV18	TRBJ2-7	NA	TGTGCCAGCTCACCACTTGGTAGGGGACAGGGCGAGCAGTACTTC	CASSPLGRGQGEQYF
17	TRBD1	TRBV5-1	TRBJ2-2	NA	TGCGCCAGCAGCTTAATGACAGGGGGGGCGAACACCGGGGAGCTGTTTTTT	CASSLMTGGANTGELFF
14	TRBD1	TRBV19	TRBJ2-7	NA	TGTGCCAGTAGGGGGACAGGGTACTCCTACGAGCAGTACTTC	CASRGTGYSYEQYF
13	NA	TRBV11-2	TRBJ2-7	NA	TGTGCCAGCAGCTTCGATGGGTCGACGGGGCAGTACTTC	CASSFDGSTGQYF
13	TRBD1	TRBV10-3	TRBJ2-1	NA	TGTGCCATCAGACCCCCACAGGGGAATGAGCAGTTCTTC	CAIRPPQGNEQFF
14	TRBD2	TRBV7-2	TRBJ2-7	NA	TGTGCCAGCAGCGTTAGCGGGAGCTCCTACGAGCAGTACTTC	CASSVSGSSYEQYF
14	TRBD2	TRBV30	TRBJ2-3	NA	TGTGCCTGGAGGTTAAGCGGGAGTGGGGATACGCAGTATTTT	CAWRLSGSGDTQYF
16	NA	TRBV7-3	TRBJ2-3	NA	TGTGCCAGCAGCTTACAGGCAGGGGGGAAGAGAGATACGCAGTATTTT	CASSLQAGGKRDTQYF
14	TRBD1	TRBV27	TRBJ2-1	NA	TGTGCCAGCAATAAGGACAGGGCAGACAATGAGCAGTTCTTC	CASNKDRADNEQFF